This T cell receptor (beta chain) was observed in a study of T-cell reconstitution after alpha-beta-depleted transplantation in children. Many counts were recorded for this clonotype. The CDR3 runs 15 residues. The V and J ends lost 5 bases and 5 bases respectively, with 15 bases between them. Germline lookup yields CDR1 SEHNR and CDR2 FQNEAQ (reference sequence). Unique molecular identifiers were incorporated into the prepared TCRbeta library. TCRdb re-analysed the PCR reads in MiXCR, keeping a single row per CDR3 protein. The sample includes a few hundred thousand distinct CDR3 sequences, about 9.6% of them seen just once.

The specimen was PBMCs from the stem cell graft donor, collected from the stem cell graft. V and J are TRBV7-9 and TRBJ1-4; D possibly corresponds to TRBD1 (5 bases). The TCR comes from a human donor who donated a stem cell graft to a child with SCID. The CDR3 here is CASSPQGGENEKLFF. The CDR3 coding sequence is TGTGCCAGCAGCCCCCAAGGAGGGGAGAATGAAAAACTGTTTTTT. Drawing the rest from reference TRBV7-9 and TRBJ1-4, the complete variable domain is DTGVSQNPRHKITKRGQNVTFRCDPISEHNRLYWYRQTLGQGPEFLTYFQNEAQLEKSRLLSDRFSAERPKGSFSTLEIQRTEQGDSAMYLCASSPQGGENEKLFFGSGTQLSVL.